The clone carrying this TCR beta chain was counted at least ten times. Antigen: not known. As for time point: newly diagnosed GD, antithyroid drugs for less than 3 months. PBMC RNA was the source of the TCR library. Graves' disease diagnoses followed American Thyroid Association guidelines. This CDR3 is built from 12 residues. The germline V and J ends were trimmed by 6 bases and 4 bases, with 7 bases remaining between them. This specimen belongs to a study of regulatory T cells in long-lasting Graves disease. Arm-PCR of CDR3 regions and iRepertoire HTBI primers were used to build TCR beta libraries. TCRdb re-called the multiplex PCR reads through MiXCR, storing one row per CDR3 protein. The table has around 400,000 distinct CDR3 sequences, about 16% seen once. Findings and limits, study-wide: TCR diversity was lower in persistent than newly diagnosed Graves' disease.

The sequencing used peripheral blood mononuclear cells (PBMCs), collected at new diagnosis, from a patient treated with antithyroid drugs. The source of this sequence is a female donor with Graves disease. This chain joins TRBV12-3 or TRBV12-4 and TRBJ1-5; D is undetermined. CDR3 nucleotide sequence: TGTGCCAGCAGCTGGCCGAATCAGCCCCAGCATTTT. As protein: CASSWPNQPQHF.